This T cell receptor (beta chain) derives from a study of shared clonotypes between healthy human individuals. On the study more broadly: A couple of women and a few men aged 18 to 49 made up the donors. Each donor contributed plates that comprised three CD4 naive, three CD4 memory, two CD8 naive and one CD8 memory.

Profiled with immunoSEQ multiplex PCR; TCRdb holds only in-frame clones, not every one. The table lists some 1,100,000 clones, about four fifths of them singletons. The ends lost 5 bases at V and 6 bases at J; junction bases unmatched: 9. The CDR3 spans 14 residues. Germline-derived CDR1 and CDR2 are MDHEN and SYDVKM. This receptor was obtained from a man younger than 35 in good health. Some clones in this sample may be carry-over from other donors' samples. Sequencing input: memory CD4+ T cells from PBMCs. Subset meaning: CD45RA-negative fraction. V and J are TRBV28 and TRBJ2-7; 8 nucleotides align to TRBD1. The CDR3 DNA follows: TGTGCCAGCAGTCCAACAGGGGGTGTATTCGAGCAGTACTTC. Translating gives CASSPTGGVFEQYF.